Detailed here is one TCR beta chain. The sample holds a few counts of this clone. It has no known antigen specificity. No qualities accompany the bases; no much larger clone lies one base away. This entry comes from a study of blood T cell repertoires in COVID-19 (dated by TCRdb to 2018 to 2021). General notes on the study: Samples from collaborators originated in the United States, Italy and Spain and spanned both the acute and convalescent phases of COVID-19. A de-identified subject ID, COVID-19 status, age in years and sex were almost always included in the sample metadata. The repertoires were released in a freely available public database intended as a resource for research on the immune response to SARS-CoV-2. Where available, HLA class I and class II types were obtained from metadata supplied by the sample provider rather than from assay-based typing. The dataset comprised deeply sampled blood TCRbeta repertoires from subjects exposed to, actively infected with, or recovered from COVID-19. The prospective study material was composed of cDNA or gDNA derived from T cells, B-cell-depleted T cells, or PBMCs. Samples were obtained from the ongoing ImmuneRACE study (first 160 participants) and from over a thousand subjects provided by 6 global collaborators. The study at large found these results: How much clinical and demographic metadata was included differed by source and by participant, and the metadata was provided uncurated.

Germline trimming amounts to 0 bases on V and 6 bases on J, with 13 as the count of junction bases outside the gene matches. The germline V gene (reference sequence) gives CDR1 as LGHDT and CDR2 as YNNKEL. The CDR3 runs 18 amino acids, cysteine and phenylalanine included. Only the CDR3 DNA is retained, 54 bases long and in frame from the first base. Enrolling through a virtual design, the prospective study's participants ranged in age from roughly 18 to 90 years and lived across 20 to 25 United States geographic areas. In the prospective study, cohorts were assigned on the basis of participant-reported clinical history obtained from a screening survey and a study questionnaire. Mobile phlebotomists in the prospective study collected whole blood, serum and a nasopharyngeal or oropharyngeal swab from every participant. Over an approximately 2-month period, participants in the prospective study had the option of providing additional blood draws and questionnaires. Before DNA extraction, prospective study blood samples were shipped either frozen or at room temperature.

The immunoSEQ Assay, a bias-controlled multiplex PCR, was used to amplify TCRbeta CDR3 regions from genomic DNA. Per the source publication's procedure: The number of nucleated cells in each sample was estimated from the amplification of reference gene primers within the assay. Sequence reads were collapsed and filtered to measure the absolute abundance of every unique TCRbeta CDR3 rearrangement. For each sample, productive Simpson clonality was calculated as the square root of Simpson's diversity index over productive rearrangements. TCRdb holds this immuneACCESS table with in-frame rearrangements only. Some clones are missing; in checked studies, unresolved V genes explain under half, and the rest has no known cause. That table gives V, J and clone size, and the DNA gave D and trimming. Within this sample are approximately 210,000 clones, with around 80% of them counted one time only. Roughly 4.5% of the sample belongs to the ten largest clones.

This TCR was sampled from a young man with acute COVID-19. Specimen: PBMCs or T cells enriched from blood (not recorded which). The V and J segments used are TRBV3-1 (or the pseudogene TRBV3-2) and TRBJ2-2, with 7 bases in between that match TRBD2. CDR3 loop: CASSQDRRAGTMAGELFF. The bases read TGTGCCAGCAGCCAAGATCGGAGAGCGGGGACTATGGCCGGGGAGCTGTTTTTT.